This T cell receptor beta chain was profiled in a study of tumor-infiltrating lymphocytes in localized non-small cell lung cancer (dated by TCRdb to about 2021). At the level of the whole study: The cohort included patients whose samples were collected after neoadjuvant chemotherapy, as well as both smokers and never-smokers and several histologies. Each patient contributed resected tumor tissue and uninvolved lung tissue from the same patient, described as non-adjacent to the tumor. TCR sequencing was one of several integrated assays, alongside flow cytometry, multiplex immunofluorescence, RNA-seq, exome sequencing and proteomics, applied to the same patients. In total, the ICON cohort consisted of fewer than 180 surgical patients with localized non-small cell lung cancer who had their tumors resected. The paired tumor versus uninvolved lung comparison of immunoSEQ T-cell fraction included some 57 patients.

This clone was seen a single time. Its antigen target is currently unknown. No base quality values were provided; no much bigger clone lies one nucleotide off. Study-level results and caveats: TCR-derived T-cell fraction did not differ between the flow cytometry-defined immunotypes IM1 (good prognosis) and IM2 (poor prognosis). TCRbeta sequencing supported higher T cell infiltration in tumors than in uninvolved lung tissue, consistent with immunofluorescence CD3 counts. Because different assays used different pieces of the same tissue, intratumor heterogeneity could not be separated from technical variation. Tumor T-cell fraction from TCR sequencing was not associated with recurrence-free survival (p = 0.61). Assay coverage differed among patients according to how much tissue was available, so only a subset of the cohort had TCR sequencing.

The immunoSEQ assay used for TCR sequencing gave the T-cell fraction in both tumor and uninvolved lung tissue. The original methods were these. To analyze survival, patients were divided into a high T-cell fraction group (upper tertile) and a low T-cell fraction group (lower two tertiles), and the two groups were compared using a log-rank test. A signed-rank test was used to test paired tumor versus uninvolved lung differences in T-cell fraction. Held by TCRdb, this immuneACCESS table contains in-frame sequences only and omits some clones. Under half of the omission traces to an unresolved V gene where checked; the cause of the rest is unknown. Clone size and the V and J calls come from that table; the DNA yielded D and trimming. Counted in this sample were fewer than 20,000 clones; 65% to 85% of them appeared once. The ten largest clones capture around a tenth of the sample. Looking up the germline V gene yields CDR1 SGDLS and CDR2 YYNGEE. There are 16 amino acids in the CDR3, from cysteine to phenylalanine inclusive. CDR3 DNA is the only sequence kept; it has 48 bases, read in frame from the first base. V is shortened by 0 bases, J by 8 bases, and the region joining them spans 20 bases.

Enrollment in ICON was initiated in April 2016, and the last patient was enrolled in September 2018. From a subcohort of about 80 patients, fresh tumor and matched uninvolved tissue were collected for in-depth immune analyses, including TCR sequencing. DNA isolated from bulk tissue, without cell sorting, was used for TCR sequencing. The sequenced material came from lung tumor tissue. The chain links TRBV9 with TRBJ1-2; perhaps TRBD1 is the D gene, with 5 bases matching. The TCR originated in a human donor with non-small cell lung cancer. The CDR3 sequence is CASSVGLGQAKEGYTF. The nucleotides are TGTGCCAGCAGCGTAGGTTTGGGGCAGGCTAAGGAAGGCTACACCTTC.